This TCR beta chain was identified in a study of post-analysis software for immune sequencing data. Study-level findings and limits: Controls had lower frequencies than patients of five TRBV segments, which included TRBV5-6, TRBV5-1 and TRBV20-1.

Concerning this clonotype: Antigen unknown.

Researchers reported that TCR beta cDNA libraries carried unique molecular identifiers. TCRdb re-analysed the PCR reads in MiXCR, keeping a single row per CDR3 protein. The data show a few hundred thousand distinct CDR3 sequences, with 35% to 45% seen just once and around 4.8% held by the top ten. V was cut by 0 bases and J by 6 bases, with 9 bases left in between. The CDR3 is made up of 14 amino acids. Germline V lookup: CDR1 MGHRA, CDR2 YSYEKL. Sequencing was carried out using blood. The chain recombines TRBV4-1 with TRBJ2-1; D uncertain. The sequence was collected from a girl aged 10 to 17 with multiple sclerosis. CDR3 region: CASSQDYLFNEQFF. DNA for the CDR3: TGCGCCAGCAGCCAAGATTATCTCTTCAATGAGCAGTTCTTC.